The clone carrying this T cell receptor (beta chain) was seen just once. This sample is drawn from a study of blood T cell repertoires in COVID-19. In the study overall: From the United States, Italy and Spain came samples of acute and convalescent COVID-19. PBMCs, B-cell-depleted T cells, or T cells provided the cDNA or gDNA that made up the material.

Clones were read by immunoSEQ multiplex PCR, and TCRdb kept only the in-frame ones, dropping some. The table shows approximately 200,000 clones, with roughly 77% occurring only once. This CDR3 contains 15 residues. Germline trimming cut 5 bases from V and 6 bases from J; bases unmatched to any gene: 9. Germline assignment: CDR1 LNHDA and CDR2 SQIVND (reference sequence). The rearrangement links TRBV19 to TRBJ1-5; 8 bases agree with TRBD1. Sequencing used peripheral blood. This clonotype was obtained from a middle-aged woman with COVID-19, enrolled during active disease. For the CDR3, the DNA is TGTGCCAGTAGTTCTTCAGGGGGCGCGGCTCAGCCCCAGCATTTT. This sequence encodes CASSSSGGAAQPQHF.